Listed here are 32 T cell receptor beta chains from one sample, sequenced in a study of blood T cell repertoires in COVID-19. Only in-frame clones appear in the TCRdb table, and some are missing; sequencing was by immunoSEQ multiplex PCR. The data contain about 250,000 clones, nearly 90% of them singletons. The sequencing input was peripheral blood. Receptor source: a woman aged 30 to 39 with acute or convalescent COVID-19.

The genes are TRBV6-5 and TRBJ1-6, with D tentatively TRBD1 (6 bases). The germline CDR1 and CDR2 sequences are MNHEY and SVGAGI. The CDR3 has 12 amino acids. Between the trimmed V and J ends, which lost 8 bases and 10 bases, there was a span of 12 bases. The chain's CDR3 is CASQGSRSPLHF. CDR3 in DNA: TGTGCCAGCCAGGGGTCGCGGTCACCCCTCCACTTT.

This clone was detected only a few times. The same CDR3 also results from other DNA sequences found in this sample. The CDR3 DNA is TGTGCCAGCAGTTTCCGGGTCCAAGAGACCCAGTACTTC. Translated, it gives CASSFRVQETQYF. The chain carries TRBV12-3 or TRBV12-4 and TRBJ2-5; D gene unclear. The V gene lost 3 bases and the J gene lost 1 base, with 6 bases spanning the gap. The CDR3 is made up of 13 amino acids.

This chain joins TRBV11-3 and TRBJ2-7, with D possibly TRBD1 on 6 matching bases. CDR1 and CDR2 (germline): SGHNT, YENEEA. The ends were cut back, 1 base at V and 4 bases at J, with 11 bases in the middle. CDR3 length: 14 residues. CDR3 bases: TGTGCCAGCAGCTTAGGTGGGGGCCGGTACGAGCAGTACTTC. Translating gives CASSLGGGRYEQYF. Complete variable domain (other parts from reference TRBV11-3 and TRBJ2-7): EAGVVQSPRYKIIEKKQPVAFWCNPISGHNTLYWYLQNLGQGPELLIRYENEEAVDDSQLPKDRFSAERLKGVDSTLKIQPAELGDSAVYLCASSLGGGRYEQYFGPGTRLTVT.

The chain couples TRBV6-5 to TRBJ1-5; D gene uncertain. Germline V gives CDR1 MNHEY, CDR2 SVGAGI. This CDR3 contains 13 residues. The V end was cut by 4 bases, the J end by 12 bases, with 16 bases between. The CDR3 DNA sequence: TGTGCCAGCAGTTCCCCGGGAGGGCCCCTCCAGCATTTT. As protein: CASSSPGGPLQHF.

The rearrangement links TRBV5-4 to TRBJ1-1, with 8 positions matching TRBD1. The CDR3 contains 15 residues. Trimming took 0 bases from V and 5 from J; bases not matched to a gene: 6. The germline CDR1 and CDR2 sequences are SGHNT and YYREEE (reference sequence). The CDR3 reads CASSLASGGGTEAFF. The CDR3 DNA reads as TGTGCCAGCAGCTTGGCTTCAGGGGGCGGGACTGAAGCTTTCTTT. The full variable domain, its missing parts supplied by reference TRBV5-4 and TRBJ1-1, is ETGVTQSPTHLIKTRGQQVTLRCSSQSGHNTVSWYQQALGQGPQFIFQYYREEENGRGNFPPRFSGLQFPNYSSELNVNALELDDSALYLCASSLASGGGTEAFFGQGTRLTVV.

The J gene is TRBJ2-3, the V gene TRBV7-9, with D maybe TRBD1 (6 bases). The CDR3 runs 15 residues. V gave up 5 bases and J gave up 1 base, with 13 bases separating them. Germline assignment: CDR1 SEHNR and CDR2 FQNEAQ (reference sequence). The CDR3 DNA is TGTGCCAGCAGCATACCGACAGGAGGCACAGATACGCAGTATTTT. It yields the protein CASSIPTGGTDTQYF.

This chain connects TRBV19 to TRBJ2-1; 13 nucleotides agree with TRBD2. Looked up from germline, CDR1 is LNHDA and CDR2 is SQIVND (reference sequence). This CDR3 has 16 residues. V lost 5 bases, J lost 0 bases, and 1 base stayed unmatched. The chain's CDR3 is CASSRTSGSSYNEQFF. In DNA, the CDR3 is TGTGCCAGTAGTCGGACTAGCGGGAGCTCCTACAATGAGCAGTTCTTC.

The chain employs TRBV18 and TRBJ1-5, with 7 nucleotides matching TRBD1. The CDR3 contains 15 residues. Per germline, CDR1 KGHSH and CDR2 LQKENI. With V trimmed by 2 bases and J by 3 bases, 4 bases remained unmatched. The CDR3 DNA is TGTGCCAGCTCACCAGACAGGGACCCCAATCAGCCCCAGCATTTT. It translates to CASSPDRDPNQPQHF.

This chain connects TRBV30 to TRBJ2-7, with D perhaps given as TRBD1 or TRBD2 (5 bases each). The V gene's germline CDR1 is GTSNPN and CDR2 SVGIG (reference sequence). Trimming removed 8 bases from V and 5 bases from J, with 13 bases in between. This CDR3 has 11 amino acids. CDR3 protein: CAGTQSHEQYF. The CDR3 bases are TGTGCCGGGACCCAATCCCACGAGCAGTACTTC.

Only one count was recorded for this clone. The chain links TRBV4-3 to TRBJ1-1; D gene ambiguous. V was clipped by 4 bases and J by 4 bases, with 10 bases between them. The CDR3 loop spans 13 amino acids. CDR1 is LGHNA and CDR2 is YSLEER in the germline V gene. The CDR3 loop is CASSREGGTEAFF. The CDR3 DNA reads TGCGCCAGCAGCCGGGAGGGCGGCACTGAAGCTTTCTTT.

V gene TRBV6-5 combines with J gene TRBJ1-2, with D possibly matching TRBD1 (6 bases). CDR3 length equals 14 residues. CDR1 and CDR2 from the germline V gene are MNHEY and SVGAGI. Trimming removed 8 bases from V and 4 bases from J, with 17 bases in between. CDR3 nucleotide sequence: TGTGCCAGCGCCCGTGGACAGCCATCCTATGGCTACACCTTC. This encodes CASARGQPSYGYTF.

J is TRBJ2-7 and V is TRBV11-2; D may be TRBD2 (6 bases). V lost 1 base to trimming and J lost 7 bases, with 20 bases between them. CDR3 length: 16 residues. Germline assignment: CDR1 SGHAT and CDR2 FQNNGV. CDR3 sequence reads: CASSLGVPAGRTEQYF. The CDR3 nucleotides are TGTGCCAGCAGCTTAGGGGTCCCAGCGGGTCGGACGGAGCAGTACTTC. Together with reference TRBV11-2 and TRBJ2-7, the CDR3 gives the full variable domain: EAGVAQSPRYKIIEKRQSVAFWCNPISGHATLYWYQQILGQGPKLLIQFQNNGVVDDSQLPKDRFSAERLKGVDSTLKIQPAKLEDSAVYLCASSLGVPAGRTEQYFGPGTRLTVT.

The V gene is TRBV18, the J gene TRBJ2-5; 12 nucleotides align to TRBD2. This CDR3 is 21 amino acids long. The germline gives CDR1 KGHSH, CDR2 LQKENI. The ends lost 1 base at V and 4 bases at J; junction bases unmatched: 19. The DNA for the CDR3 is TGTGCCAGCTCACCACTGGTGGGGAGGAGGTTGACTAGCGGGAGTCGAGAGACCCAGTACTTC. It encodes CASSPLVGRRLTSGSRETQYF.

This rearrangement joins TRBV7-2 to TRBJ2-7, with 10 bases aligning to TRBD2. The CDR3 covers 16 residues. CDR1 SGHTA and CDR2 FQGNSA come from the germline V gene. V gave up 3 bases and J gave up 7 bases; unmatched junction bases: 12. This CDR3 reads CASSLSRAGGQGEQYF. Here the CDR3 DNA reads TGTGCCAGCAGCTTGAGTCGAGCGGGAGGGCAGGGGGAGCAGTACTTC.

The rearrangement uses TRBV19 and TRBJ1-3; 8 bases map to TRBD1. The CDR3 extends over 16 amino acids. Germline trimming cut 5 bases from V and 0 bases from J; bases unmatched to any gene: 6. The germline gives CDR1 LNHDA, CDR2 SQIVND (reference sequence). The CDR3 DNA sequence: TGTGCCAGTAGTGTCGGACAGGGTGTCTCTGGAAACACCATATATTTT. Its protein is CASSVGQGVSGNTIYF.

The chain uses TRBV7-9 and TRBJ2-2, with TRBD2 as a possible D gene (6 bases). Trimming pared 7 bases from V and 4 bases from J, leaving 10 bases between. Germline values: CDR1 SEHNR, CDR2 FQNEAQ (reference sequence). CDR3 length: 13 residues. The CDR3 nucleotides are TGTGCCAGCACCCACGGGGGCACCGGGGAGCTGTTTTTT. Amino acid sequence: CASTHGGTGELFF.

This chain joins TRBV5-6 and TRBJ2-7; 8 bases line up with TRBD1. This CDR3 is 13 amino acids long. V lost 0 bases to trimming and J lost 6 bases; unmatched junction nucleotides: 2. CDR1 and CDR2 (germline): SGHDT, YYEEEE. The CDR3: CASSLVTGGEQYF. The CDR3 DNA follows: TGTGCCAGCAGCTTGGTAACAGGGGGCGAGCAGTACTTC.

The rearrangement links TRBV6-2 or TRBV6-3 to TRBJ2-3; D is perhaps TRBD2 (6 bases). Germline-derived CDR1 and CDR2 are MNHEY and SVGEGT. The CDR3 spans 14 residues. The germline V and J ends were trimmed by 2 bases and 6 bases, with 12 bases remaining between them. The CDR3 DNA is TGTGCCAGCAGTTACCCTTTAGCGGTGGATACGCAGTATTTT. Amino acid sequence: CASSYPLAVDTQYF.

The J gene is TRBJ2-7, the V gene TRBV10-2; 9 bases are shared with TRBD2. The V segment lost 6 bases and the J segment 5 bases; nucleotides outside the gene matches: 2. Germline loops: CDR1 WSHSY, CDR2 SAAADI. CDR3 length: 12 amino acids. The CDR3 nucleotides read TGCGCCAGCAGCGGGACTAGCAACGAGCAGTACTTC. It translates to CASSGTSNEQYF.

The chain carries TRBV7-9 and TRBJ1-1; TRBD1 is a possible D gene (6 bases). V lost 5 bases and J lost 1, with 8 bases in between. This CDR3 is built from 13 residues. Germline V gene data show CDR1 as SEHNR and CDR2 as FQNEAQ (reference sequence). As DNA, the CDR3 is TGTGCCAGCAGCATGGACAGGAACACTGAAGCTTTCTTT. It encodes CASSMDRNTEAFF.

The rearrangement joins TRBV3-1 (or the pseudogene TRBV3-2) to TRBJ1-3; no reliable D call. CDR3 length: 16 residues. V was clipped by 0 bases and J by 2 bases, with 11 bases between them. Per the germline V gene, CDR1 is LGHDT and CDR2 is YNNKEL (reference sequence). The CDR3 coding sequence is TGTGCCAGCAGCCAAGAGCGGGATTCGGCTGGAAACACCATATATTTT. This translates into CASSQERDSAGNTIYF.

The chain combines TRBV6-5 with TRBJ1-1; D is undetermined. The CDR3 is 16 amino acids. V dropped 2 bases and J dropped 5 bases, with 18 bases sitting between them. In germline, CDR1 is MNHEY, CDR2 SVGAGI. The CDR3 is CASSYRHTWTGTEAFF. The CDR3 nucleotides are TGTGCCAGCAGTTACCGCCACACTTGGACTGGGACTGAAGCTTTCTTT.

This clone was counted a few times. V and J are TRBV7-9 and TRBJ1-1; D call uncertain. Trimming pared 5 bases from V and 4 bases from J, leaving 20 bases between. Germline V gene sequence: CDR1 SEHNR, CDR2 FQNEAQ (reference sequence). This CDR3 has 16 residues. The CDR3 sequence is CASSALDEVRGTEAFF. The CDR3 coding sequence is TGTGCCAGCAGCGCCTTAGATGAGGTCCGTGGCACTGAAGCTTTCTTT.

J is TRBJ1-3 and V is TRBV30; 8 nucleotides align to TRBD1. CDR3 length: 14 residues. V was clipped by 2 bases and J by 4 bases; unmatched bases: 4. Per germline, CDR1 GTSNPN and CDR2 SVGIG (reference sequence). The CDR3 reads CAWSTGGGGNTIYF. The CDR3 DNA sequence: TGTGCCTGGAGTACAGGGGGGGGAGGAAACACCATATATTTT.

V is TRBV7-9 and J is TRBJ2-3; 12 positions match TRBD2. This CDR3 region has 16 residues. V lost 3 bases and J lost 3; bases outside the gene matches: 4. The germline V gene has CDR1 SEHNR and CDR2 FQNEAQ (reference sequence). The CDR3 DNA is TGTGCCAGCAGCTTTGCGCTAGCGGGAGGGACAGATACGCAGTATTTT. Encoded protein: CASSFALAGGTDTQYF.

V usage is TRBV7-9 and J usage is TRBJ1-5, with 7 bases identical to TRBD1. The germline gives CDR1 SEHNR, CDR2 FQNEAQ (reference sequence). The CDR3 is 18 residues long. Trimming at V came to 1 base and at J to 3 bases, leaving 12 bases not matched to a gene. CDR3 sequence (DNA): TGTGCCAGCAGCTTAGAGGGTGGGACCGGGACAGCCAATCAGCCCCAGCATTTT. Its translation: CASSLEGGTGTANQPQHF.

In its sample, this clone was seen once. The V call is TRBV20-1, the J call TRBJ1-1; unclear D gene. This CDR3 is built from 14 residues. Germline assignment: CDR1 DFQATT and CDR2 SNEGSKA (reference sequence). Trimming took off 3 bases at V and 3 bases at J, with 14 bases between the two ends. CDR3 in amino acids: CSASSFVGYTEAFF. The DNA of the CDR3 is TGCAGTGCTAGTAGCTTCGTGGGCTACACTGAAGCTTTCTTT.

The V gene is TRBV6-1, the J gene TRBJ1-5; D gene ambiguous. Per germline, CDR1 MNHNS and CDR2 SASEGT. V shed 4 bases and J shed 1 base, with 14 bases lying between them. The CDR3 consists of 16 residues. The CDR3 DNA is TGTGCCAGCAGTGGGGAGGGCCGATTAAGCAATCAGCCCCAGCATTTT. It yields the protein CASSGEGRLSNQPQHF.

The chain links TRBV19 to TRBJ2-7; 10 nucleotides line up with TRBD1. Germline V gene sequence: CDR1 LNHDA, CDR2 SQIVND (reference sequence). The CDR3 is made up of 16 amino acids. With 5 bases clipped from V and 2 bases from J, the junction kept 9 bases outside the gene matches. CDR3 in amino acids: CASSGIRDRGTYEQYF. The CDR3 DNA sequence: TGTGCCAGTAGTGGAATCCGGGACAGGGGAACCTACGAGCAGTACTTC.

This chain links TRBV20-1 with TRBJ1-6, with D unclear. The ends were cut back, 3 bases at V and 5 bases at J, with 11 bases in the middle. CDR1 and CDR2 from the germline V gene are DFQATT and SNEGSKA (reference sequence). This CDR3 is built from 14 residues. CDR3 DNA sequence: TGCAGTGCTAGTCTGGCCAGTGATAATTCACCCCTCCACTTT. The encoded protein is CSASLASDNSPLHF.

V usage is TRBV4-3 and J usage is TRBJ2-7, with a weak D call TRBD2 (5 bases). The CDR3 consists of 14 residues. The germline gives CDR1 LGHNA, CDR2 YSLEER. Trimming stripped 1 base from V and 3 bases from J, with 10 bases between. The CDR3, as DNA: TGCGCCAGCAGCCAAGGGCCGGGATACTACGAGCAGTACTTC. Translation: CASSQGPGYYEQYF.

The gene calls are TRBV7-9 and TRBJ2-5; TRBD2 agrees at 9 bases. The germline CDR1 and CDR2 sequences are SEHNR and FQNEAQ (reference sequence). The CDR3 totals 15 residues. After removal of 0 bases from V and 9 bases from J, the junction contained 8 bases not matched to a gene. CDR3 residues: CASSLAGGRGVAQYF. The CDR3 DNA is TGTGCCAGCAGCTTAGCAGGCGGGAGGGGTGTGGCCCAGTACTTC.